Given below is one TCR beta chain in context. Its antigen is unknown. Total RNA extracted from each sample amounted to at least 5.5 micrograms. The sample originates from a study of blood T cells in healthy people across ages. Trimming removed 6 bases at V and 3 bases at J, with 16 bases between. Germline values: CDR1 ENHRY, CDR2 SYGVKD. The CDR3 length is 15 residues. Findings and limits, study-wide: It was not possible, with unsorted PBMCs, to conclusively compare naive and antigen-experienced cells. While age rose, TCR beta diversity per million T cells dropped in a roughly linear way. Estimated diversity that came from one million T cells was considered an underestimate.

PCR was performed a second time for roughly 7 to 11 cycles using a sample-barcoded 5' primer and a J-beta primer mix. TCRdb ran MiXCR on the 5' RACE reads and lists one entry per CDR3 protein. Seen here are hundreds of thousands of distinct CDR3 sequences, 55% to 70% observed once, and the top ten hold 20% to 25%. The clonotype was recovered from a man aged 25-45 years in good health. V usage is TRBV10-3 and J usage is TRBJ2-3; D uncertain. The sample taken for sequencing was blood. In nucleotides, the CDR3 is TGTGCCATCAGGCGAGAGAGGCAGGCTACAGATACGCAGTATTTT. This encodes CAIRRERQATDTQYF.